This T cell receptor beta chain stems from a study of shared clonotypes between healthy human individuals. Looked up from germline, CDR1 is MNHEY and CDR2 is SVGAGI. The CDR3 has 14 residues. Trimming cost V 2 bases and J 7 bases, with 15 bases left between them. The protocol was immunoSEQ multiplex PCR, while the TCRdb copy is restricted to in-frame clones and leaves out a portion. Seen here are fewer than 350,000 clones, about nine tenths observed once, and the top ten hold roughly 16%. Source material: memory CD8+ T cells sorted from blood. Subset: CD45RO+ cells pooled with CCR7-negative TemRA cells. This TCR was sampled from a man aged 18-30 years in good health. The genes are TRBV6-5 and TRBJ2-7; D may correspond to TRBD1 or TRBD2 (5 bases each). CDR3 bases: TGTGCCAGCAGTTACGGGGGACCAAACGGGGAGCAGTACTTC. It specifies CASSYGGPNGEQYF.